Presented here are 4 T cell receptor beta chains from one specimen sequenced in a study of CD8+CD57+ T cells in acquired aplastic anemia. Genomic DNA acted as the template from which TCR beta VDJ combination and CDR3 sequence profiling were carried out. TCRdb processed the reads anew with MiXCR; each CDR3 protein has one entry. The repertoire holds over 100,000 distinct CDR3 sequences, with less than 45% as singletons. The sequenced material came from sorted CD4+, CD8+, or CD8+CD57+ T cells (not recorded which) from PBMCs. The receptors shown here come from a human donor in good health, serving as a control.

The rearrangement links TRBV30 to TRBJ2-1; weak D call: TRBD1 (6 bases). The CDR3 is made up of 15 amino acids. Deletions cut 0 bases from V and 0 bases from J, with 9 bases between. Germline V gene sequence: CDR1 GTSNPN, CDR2 SVGIG (reference sequence). CDR3 DNA: TGTGCCTGGAGTGTAAGGGGGAGCTCCTACAATGAGCAGTTCTTC. It translates to CAWSVRGSSYNEQFF.

The chain couples TRBV7-9 to TRBJ2-5; D gene unclear. V was cut by 5 bases and J by 7 bases, with 11 bases left in between. CDR1 is SEHNR and CDR2 is FQNEAQ in the germline V gene (reference sequence). This CDR3 is built from 12 residues. The CDR3 here is CASSPTVATQYF. CDR3 bases: TGTGCCAGCAGCCCTACTGTTGCGACCCAGTACTTC.

This clonotype was seen ten or more times. The V and J genes are TRBV7-2 and TRBJ1-5, with D possibly TRBD1 on 6 matching bases. Looked up from germline, CDR1 is SGHTA and CDR2 is FQGNSA. Trimming shortened V by 5 bases and J by 4 bases, and 18 bases separated the two germline ends. This CDR3 has 16 residues. The CDR3 loop is CASSRTGTKNNQPQHF. CDR3 in DNA: TGTGCCAGCAGCCGGACCGGGACAAAGAATAATCAGCCCCAGCATTTT. Together with reference TRBV7-2 and TRBJ1-5, the CDR3 gives the full variable domain: GAGVSQSPSNKVTEKGKDVELRCDPISGHTALYWYRQSLGQGLEFLIYFQGNSAPDKSGLPSDRFSAERTGGSVSTLTIQRTQQEDSAVYLCASSRTGTKNNQPQHFGDGTRLSIL.

The genes are TRBV7-8 and TRBJ2-7, with a tentative D call TRBD2 (5 bases). There are 17 residues in the CDR3. Per germline, CDR1 SGHVS and CDR2 FQNEAQ. The ends were cut back, 3 bases at V and 2 bases at J, with 20 bases in the middle. The CDR3 protein is CASSFPGNYGYTYEQYF. The CDR3 DNA reads TGTGCCAGCAGCTTTCCGGGGAACTATGGCTACACCTACGAGCAGTACTTC.